This T cell receptor (beta chain) was found in a study of shared clonotypes between healthy human individuals. Overall study findings and caveats: Non-shared clonotypes were found to have lower generation probabilities than the clonotypes that were shared by all four of the sorted-subset donors. Tissue TCR repertoires likely differ from these blood-only repertoires.

Sequenced by immunoSEQ multiplex PCR; TCRdb stores in-frame clones only, minus some. The table shows about 2.3 million clones, with 93% occurring only once. This CDR3 spans 14 amino acids. Germline V lookup: CDR1 SQVTM, CDR2 ANQGSEA. Deletions cut 4 bases from V and 3 bases from J, with 12 bases between. Comment on this clone: The antigen is undetermined.

The rearrangement uses TRBV29-1 and TRBJ2-2; no reliable D call. Material for sequencing was naive CD4+ T cells from PBMCs. Subset reported: CD45RA+ positively selected. The TCR originated in a man aged 18 to 30 in good health. Some clones in this sample may be carry-over from other donors' samples. The CDR3 region is CSVASLLDTGELFF. The CDR3, as DNA: TGCAGCGTTGCATCTTTACTGGACACCGGGGAGCTGTTTTTT.